This T cell receptor beta chain was identified during a study of blood T cell repertoires in COVID-19. The V gene's germline CDR1 is MNHNY and CDR2 SVGAGI (reference sequence). V was clipped by 4 bases and J by 2 bases, with 9 bases between them. The CDR3 is 14 residues long. In the original analysis: Estimation of nucleated cell counts relied on the amplification of reference gene primers. Produced via immunoSEQ multiplex PCR; TCRdb's table is partial and in-frame only. D and trimming come from the DNA, and the V and J calls and clone size come from that table. The table has a few hundred thousand clones, roughly 90% seen once.

The specimen was peripheral blood. The chain has TRBV6-6 and TRBJ1-5; D is ambiguous. The clonotype comes from a woman younger than 45 with COVID-19, enrolled during active disease. CDR3 sequence reads: CASSSDGGNQPQHF. As DNA, the CDR3 is TGTGCCAGCAGTTCGGACGGGGGCAATCAGCCCCAGCATTTT.